There are a few counts of the clone carrying this T cell receptor (beta chain). Its antigen is still unknown. This specimen comes from a study of glioma-infiltrating T cells. Study in general: Before surgery, glioma patients received dexamethasone for at most six days. Blood libraries targeted about 4- to 11-fold coverage of about a million T cells.

Amplification of TCR alpha and beta CDR3 regions from RNA used iRepertoire nested multiplex PCR. TCRdb re-derived calls from the multiplex PCR reads in MiXCR, one entry per CDR3 protein. The sample shows 300,000 to 450,000 distinct CDR3 sequences, 41% of them seen only once. The ends were cut back, 4 bases at V and 8 bases at J, with 10 bases in the middle. Per germline, CDR1 SGHVS and CDR2 FQNEAQ. The CDR3 contains 12 residues. Study-wide results and caveats: Gliomas, especially low-grade, showed above-expected tissue-blood divergence; non-neoplastic patients showed below. A blood CDR3 motif signature was depleted in highly divergent patients.

V gene TRBV7-8 combines with J gene TRBJ2-3, with D tentatively TRBD2 (6 bases). Sequencing input: glioma tissue, nonneoplastic brain tissue, or PBMCs (not recorded which). This sequence originates from a human donor with low-grade glioma or glioblastoma, undergoing nonglioma brain surgery, or in good health (not recorded which). CDR3 sequence: CASSYQGGTQYF. DNA of the CDR3: TGTGCCAGCAGCTACCAGGGAGGTACGCAGTATTTT.